Presented here are 22 T cell receptor beta chains from one specimen sequenced in a study of T cell responses to AZD1222 COVID-19 vaccine. TCRdb keeps only in-frame clones here, not all; method: immunoSEQ multiplex PCR. Among about 190,000 clones listed, 90% to 95% were seen once. The starting material was peripheral blood, obtained on day 0 of AZD1222 vaccination. The receptors stem from an adult in good health.

This chain uses TRBV19 with TRBJ1-2; D call uncertain. CDR3 length: 12 residues. V was pared by 1 base and J by 8 bases, with 8 bases between. Germline V CDR1 and CDR2: LNHDA, SQIVND (reference sequence). CDR3 DNA: TGTGCCAGTAGTATAGGGGGAAAGGGCTACACCTTC. Translating it yields CASSIGGKGYTF.

This clone has a single count. The CDR3 spells CASSPLGQGYEQYF. The CDR3 DNA reads as TGTGCCAGCAGCCCCTTGGGACAGGGCTACGAGCAGTACTTC. The chain couples TRBV9 to TRBJ2-7; 9 bases agree with TRBD1. The CDR3 runs to 14 residues. The germline gives CDR1 SGDLS, CDR2 YYNGEE. J lost 3 bases, V lost 4 bases, and 5 bases had no gene match. Full variable domain (outside the CDR3, taken from reference TRBV9 and TRBJ2-7): DSGVTQTPKHLITATGQRVTLRCSPRSGDLSVYWYQQSLDQGLQFLIQYYNGEERAKGNILERFSAQQFPDLHSELNLSSLELGDSALYFCASSPLGQGYEQYFGPGTRLTVT.

V usage is TRBV27 and J usage is TRBJ1-1; possible D gene TRBD1, 6 bases. The V end lost 5 bases, the J end lost 2 bases, and 18 bases lay between the germline ends. The CDR3 contains 16 residues. Germline CDR1 reads MNHEY; CDR2 reads SMNVEV (reference sequence). CDR3 nucleotide sequence: TGTGCCAGCAGTCCCCTCGGGACATTATCCAACACTGAAGCTTTCTTT. Translating gives CASSPLGTLSNTEAFF.

The rearrangement links TRBV6-2 or TRBV6-3 to TRBJ2-3, with 7 bases fitting TRBD1. Trimming cost V 5 bases and J 5 bases; bases outside gene matches: 7. The V gene's germline CDR1 is MNHEY and CDR2 SVGEGT. The CDR3 spans 14 residues. The CDR3 region has the DNA TGTGCCAGCAGTCTCGACAGGGCGGGAGATACGCAGTATTTT. Protein: CASSLDRAGDTQYF.

The gene calls are TRBV5-1 and TRBJ1-2, with D unclear. This CDR3 has 12 residues. Trimming pared 0 bases from V and 8 bases from J, leaving 8 bases between. Germline values: CDR1 SGHRS, CDR2 YFSETQ. DNA for the CDR3: TGCGCCAGCAGCTTGGACGTTGGAGGCTACACCTTC. Translated: CASSLDVGGYTF.

The chain carries TRBV7-3 and TRBJ1-2, with a weak D call TRBD1 (6 bases). Germline V gene sequence: CDR1 SGHTA, CDR2 FQGTGA. There are 13 residues in the CDR3. The V end lost 4 bases, the J end lost 14 bases, and 20 bases lay between the germline ends. CDR3 sequence reads: CASSSLQGSGITF. The CDR3 DNA reads as TGTGCCAGCAGCTCGTTACAGGGATCAGGTATAACCTTC.

The chain links TRBV3-1 (or the pseudogene TRBV3-2) to TRBJ2-1, with TRBD2 matching 11 bases. Germline CDR1 LGHDT, CDR2 YNNKEL (reference sequence). Trimming at V came to 6 bases and at J to 6 bases, leaving 7 bases not matched to a gene. There are 15 residues in the CDR3. CDR3 nucleotides: TGTGCCAGCAGACTAGGACTAGCGGGCGCCAATGAGCAGTTCTTC. Translating gives CASRLGLAGANEQFF.

This chain uses TRBV23-1 with TRBJ2-7; 9 bases map to TRBD2. TRBV23-1 is an ORF; its function is uncertain. The CDR3 is 22 residues long. Trimming at V came to 3 bases and at J to 3 bases, leaving 27 bases not matched to a gene. CDR3 nucleotide sequence: TGCGCCAGCAGTCACAATCCCGGGACCGCTTTTGGCGGGAGGGCCGGGCACTACGAGCAGTACTTC. This translates into CASSHNPGTAFGGRAGHYEQYF.

The V call is TRBV28, the J call TRBJ1-2, with 11 bases lining up with TRBD1. The CDR3 is 15 amino acids. CDR1 MDHEN and CDR2 SYDVKM come from the germline V gene. J lost 3 bases, V lost 7 bases, and 7 bases had no gene match. CDR3 nucleotide sequence: TGTGCCAGCAATGGACAGGGGGCGTTGGACTATGGCTACACCTTC. Protein product: CASNGQGALDYGYTF.

V and J are TRBV4-3 and TRBJ2-7; D possibly corresponds to TRBD1 (5 bases). The V gene's germline CDR1 is LGHNA and CDR2 YSLEER. V lost 11 bases, J lost 3 bases, and 23 bases lay in between. This CDR3 contains 15 residues. In nucleotides, the CDR3 is TGCGCCCAGAATGACAGACTCAGTACCCGCTACGAGCAGTACTTC. It translates to CAQNDRLSTRYEQYF.

This chain joins TRBV6-4 and TRBJ2-6, with a tentative D call TRBD2 (7 bases). This CDR3 has 15 amino acids. With 3 bases removed from V and 3 bases from J, the gap between germline ends came to 9 bases. CDR1 and CDR2 (germline): MRHNA, SNTAGT. The CDR3 sequence is CASSEGGVGANVLTF. The CDR3 nucleotides read TGTGCCAGCAGTGAAGGGGGGGTTGGGGCCAACGTCCTGACTTTC.

In its sample, this clone was seen a few times. The chain carries TRBV5-1 and TRBJ2-7; 13 bases are a match to TRBD2. Germline V gene lookup returns CDR1 SGHRS and CDR2 YFSETQ. V shed 4 bases, J shed 3 bases, and the junction held 13 bases outside the gene matches. This CDR3 comprises 18 residues. CDR3 region: CASSTGTSGKGFLYEQYF. The CDR3 DNA sequence: TGCGCCAGCAGCACCGGGACTAGCGGGAAGGGCTTCCTCTACGAGCAGTACTTC.

The V and J genes are TRBV27 and TRBJ2-2; D is undetermined. The CDR3 loop spans 13 amino acids. The V gene lost 3 bases and the J gene lost 3 bases, with 5 bases spanning the gap. CDR1 is MNHEY, CDR2 SMNVEV, per germline (reference sequence). The CDR3 bases are TGTGCCAGCAGTTTCCAACACACCGGGGAGCTGTTTTTT. Translation: CASSFQHTGELFF.

This clone occurred once. The chain carries TRBV6-4 and TRBJ2-7; D ambiguous. The CDR3 is 11 residues long. V was pared by 8 bases and J by 2 bases, with 7 bases between. Germline CDR1 reads MRHNA; CDR2 reads SNTAGT. The CDR3 nucleotides are TGTGCCAGCCGGCCGACCTACGAGCAGTACTTC. It encodes CASRPTYEQYF.

The CDR3 DNA is TGCGCCAGCAGCTTGGCCTCTGGGGGGAACACTGAAGCTTTCTTT. Translating gives CASSLASGGNTEAFF. The chain is built from TRBV5-1 and TRBJ1-1, with a weak D call TRBD1 (5 bases). V was trimmed by 0 bases and J by 1 base, leaving 10 bases between them. This CDR3 spans 15 amino acids. Germline values: CDR1 SGHRS, CDR2 YFSETQ.

The V gene is TRBV7-2, the J gene TRBJ1-2; tentatively, D is TRBD1 (5 bases). V lost 5 bases and J lost 4, with 14 bases in between. Germline lookup yields CDR1 SGHTA and CDR2 FQGNSA. This CDR3 has 14 residues. CDR3 amino acids: CASSPRDLRYGYTF. For the CDR3, the DNA is TGTGCCAGCAGCCCACGGGACTTACGCTATGGCTACACCTTC. The full variable domain, completed using reference TRBV7-2 and TRBJ1-2, is GAGVSQSPSNKVTEKGKDVELRCDPISGHTALYWYRQSLGQGLEFLIYFQGNSAPDKSGLPSDRFSAERTGGSVSTLTIQRTQQEDSAVYLCASSPRDLRYGYTFGSGTRLTVV.

This chain uses TRBV5-4 with TRBJ2-7; D is unresolved. Per the germline V gene, CDR1 is SGHNT and CDR2 is YYREEE (reference sequence). The CDR3 has 13 amino acids. V was trimmed by 0 bases and J by 2 bases, leaving 6 bases between them. CDR3 region: CASSLGLTYEQYF. The CDR3 bases are TGTGCCAGCAGCTTGGGATTGACCTACGAGCAGTACTTC.

J is TRBJ1-6 and V is TRBV7-3, with D perhaps TRBD1 (5 bases). The CDR3 sequence is 14 residues long. CDR1 and CDR2 from the germline V gene are SGHTA and FQGTGA. V was clipped by 4 bases and J by 7 bases, with 11 bases between them. The CDR3 region is CASSSGTENSPLHF. CDR3 sequence (DNA): TGTGCCAGCAGCTCCGGGACGGAGAATTCACCCCTCCACTTT.

This chain uses TRBV28 with TRBJ1-1, with TRBD1 as a possible D gene (5 bases). In germline, CDR1 is MDHEN, CDR2 SYDVKM. The CDR3 extends over 13 amino acids. V lost 1 base and J 10 bases, leaving 13 bases between the germline ends. DNA of the CDR3: TGTGCCAGCAGTTTATTCAGGGAGGTCGGAGCTTTCTTT. It is translated as CASSLFREVGAFF.

The chain carries TRBV19 and TRBJ2-7; D is unresolved. The CDR3 is 17 residues long. CDR1 and CDR2 (germline): LNHDA, SQIVND (reference sequence). V was shortened by 6 bases and J by 2 bases, with 23 bases between the two germline ends. CDR3 sequence: CASSATNRPDRTYEQYF. CDR3 DNA sequence: TGTGCCAGTAGCGCCACAAATCGACCGGACCGAACCTACGAGCAGTACTTC. The full variable domain, completed using reference TRBV19 and TRBJ2-7, is DGGITQSPKYLFRKEGQNVTLSCEQNLNHDAMYWYRQDPGQGLRLIYYSQIVNDFQKGDIAEGYSVSREKKESFPLTVTSAQKNPTAFYLCASSATNRPDRTYEQYFGPGTRLTVT.

V is TRBV28 and J is TRBJ1-2, with D possibly matching TRBD1 (6 bases). CDR1 is MDHEN and CDR2 is SYDVKM in the germline V gene. The CDR3 extends over 14 amino acids. Trimming took off 5 bases at V and 4 bases at J, with 14 bases between the two ends. The CDR3 DNA reads as TGTGCCAGCAGTCAGGGGACATCGATCTATGGCTACACCTTC. Translated, it gives CASSQGTSIYGYTF.

The rearrangement uses TRBV6-5 and TRBJ2-3; D may match TRBD1 or TRBD2 (7 bases each). The ends were cut back, 0 bases at V and 1 base at J, with 11 bases in the middle. The CDR3 contains 16 residues. From germline, CDR1 is MNHEY and CDR2 SVGAGI. The CDR3 region has the DNA TGTGCCAGCAGTTACTCGGGAGGGGGCCGCACAGATACGCAGTATTTT. Translating it yields CASSYSGGGRTDTQYF.